This TCR beta chain was identified in a study of naive and memory T cell subsets. General observations from the study: The RNA method is potentially sensitive to activation and differentiation changes.

There are many counts of this clonotype. Its antigen is currently unknown. The library had UMIs added by 3' ligation of an oligonucleotide to TCR cDNA. RNA was extracted from approximately 2.4 ml of whole blood of healthy adults. Reverse transcription used DNase-treated unsorted total RNA, aiming for roughly 1 to 1,100 ng. Trimming pared 0 bases from V and 0 bases from J, leaving 6 bases between. The germline V gene has CDR1 SGHVS and CDR2 FQNEAQ. The CDR3 sequence is 16 residues long. Four PCR rounds used nested alpha and beta constant region primers plus the SP2 primer. Alpha and beta constant region primers primed reverse transcription for blood and skin samples. TCRdb analysed the UMI-ligation and nested PCR reads with MiXCR anew, one entry per CDR3 protein. The sample includes over 20,000 distinct CDR3 sequences, 5.2% of them seen just once.

The clonotype comes from an adult in good health. The specimen sequenced was blood. The chain is built from TRBV7-8 and TRBJ2-6, with D unresolved. CDR3 coding DNA: TGTGCCAGCAGCTTAGCGTCGCTCTCTGGGGCCAACGTCCTGACTTTC. Amino acids: CASSLASLSGANVLTF. Variable domain in full (rest from reference TRBV7-8 and TRBJ2-6): GAGVSQSPRYKVAKRGQDVALRCDPISGHVSLFWYQQALGQGPEFLTYFQNEAQLDKSGLPSDRFFAERPEGSVSTLKIQRTQQEDSAVYLCASSLASLSGANVLTFGAGSRLTVL.